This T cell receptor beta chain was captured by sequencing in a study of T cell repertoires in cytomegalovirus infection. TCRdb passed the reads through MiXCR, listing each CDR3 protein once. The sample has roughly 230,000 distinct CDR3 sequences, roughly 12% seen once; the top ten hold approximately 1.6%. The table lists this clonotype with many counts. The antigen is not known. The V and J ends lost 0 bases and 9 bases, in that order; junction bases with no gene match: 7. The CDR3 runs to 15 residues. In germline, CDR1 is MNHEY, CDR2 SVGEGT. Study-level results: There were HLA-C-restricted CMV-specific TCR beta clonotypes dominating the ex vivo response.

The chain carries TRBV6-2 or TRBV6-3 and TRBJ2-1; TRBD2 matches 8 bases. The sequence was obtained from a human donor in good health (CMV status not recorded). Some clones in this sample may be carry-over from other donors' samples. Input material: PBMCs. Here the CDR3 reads CASSYSGSGVGEQFF. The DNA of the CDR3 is TGTGCCAGCAGTTACTCTGGTAGCGGGGTTGGTGAGCAGTTCTTC.